This T cell receptor beta chain is drawn from a study of T cell repertoires in cytomegalovirus infection. This clonotype has a single count. Antigen unknown. This CDR3 region has 15 residues. The ends were cut back, 3 bases at V and 7 bases at J, with 16 bases in the middle. TCRdb fed the reads into MiXCR, producing one record per CDR3 protein. Altogether some 700,000 distinct CDR3 sequences are present, 33% being singletons, with the ten largest covering about 20%. Sample: cultured PBMCs, taken from culture after CMV antigen stimulation. The chain joins TRBV12-3 or TRBV12-4 to TRBJ2-1; tentatively, D is TRBD2 (5 bases). This TCR derives from a human donor in good health (CMV status not recorded). Some clones in this sample may be carry-over from other donors' samples. The CDR3 sequence is CASSLLDFASNEQFF. The CDR3 DNA reads TGTGCCAGCAGTTTGTTGGACTTTGCATCTAATGAGCAGTTCTTC.